Shown below are 19 T cell receptor beta chains from a single sample sequenced in a study of low-dose radiotherapy and immunotherapy resistance in tumors. Both TCRalpha and TCRbeta chains were reverse transcribed with V-gene-specific primers. A constant-region primer paired with the V-primer adapter amplified TCRs over approximately 19 PCR cycles. TCRdb re-called the reads through MiXCR, storing one row per CDR3 protein. This repertoire shows about 58,000 distinct CDR3 sequences, about 25% found once; its top ten account for under 7%. Stated time point: after trial treatment. Documented treatment: LDRT plus nivolumab, ipilimumab, low-dose cyclophosphamide and aspirin (RACIN trial). Source: PBMCs, taken after low-dose radiotherapy plus immunotherapy. Receptor source: a male donor with prostate cancer.

In its sample, this clonotype was seen many times. The chain links TRBV4-1 to TRBJ1-2; 9 positions agree with TRBD1. J lost 3 bases, V lost 1 base, and 6 bases had no gene match. From germline, CDR1 is MGHRA and CDR2 YSYEKL. The CDR3 loop spans 16 amino acids. The CDR3 sequence: CASSQAPGQGYYGYTF. As DNA, the CDR3 is TGCGCCAGCAGCCAAGCCCCGGGACAGGGCTACTATGGCTACACCTTC.

The table lists this clonotype with many counts. The chain carries TRBV6-6 and TRBJ2-3, with a tentative D call TRBD2 (5 bases). Per the germline V gene, CDR1 is MNHNY and CDR2 is SVGAGI (reference sequence). This CDR3 contains 14 residues. V lost 2 bases to trimming and J lost 1 base, with 7 bases between them. The CDR3 loop is CASSYPGGTDTQYF. The CDR3 DNA reads as TGTGCCAGCAGTTACCCCGGGGGCACAGATACGCAGTATTTT.

In its sample, this clonotype was seen many times. The chain uses TRBV28 and TRBJ2-1; 7 nucleotides line up with TRBD1. The CDR3 has 16 amino acids. With V trimmed by 5 bases and J by 6 bases, 13 bases remained unmatched. Germline V gene sequence: CDR1 MDHEN, CDR2 SYDVKM. CDR3 residues: CASSLRTGRGPNEQFF. As DNA, the CDR3 is TGTGCCAGCAGTCTTAGGACAGGTCGAGGTCCCAATGAGCAGTTCTTC.

Many counts were recorded for this clonotype. The chain has TRBV3-1 and TRBJ2-2; D uncertain. The germline V gene encodes CDR1 LGHDT and CDR2 YNNKEL (reference sequence). V was cut by 7 bases and J by 0 bases, with 15 bases left in between. The CDR3 is made up of 16 amino acids. CDR3 nucleotide sequence: TGTGCCAGCATGTCACCCGACTCACCGAACACCGGGGAGCTGTTTTTT. Protein sequence: CASMSPDSPNTGELFF. Using reference TRBV3-1 and TRBJ2-2 for the parts outside the CDR3, the full variable domain is DTAVSQTPKYLVTQMGNDKSIKCEQNLGHDTMYWYKQDSKKFLKIMFSYNNKELIINETVPNRFSPKSPDKAHLNLHINSLELGDSAVYFCASMSPDSPNTGELFFGEGSRLTVL.

There are many counts of this clonotype. As DNA, the CDR3 is TGCAGTGCGACCGCAGACACAGCTAAGGCGTACAATGAGCAGTTCTTC. Residues: CSATADTAKAYNEQFF. The V and J genes are TRBV20-1 and TRBJ2-1; the D is unclear. Trimming cost V 6 bases and J 4 bases, with 22 bases left between them. CDR3 length equals 16 residues. CDR1 is DFQATT and CDR2 is SNEGSKA in the germline V gene (reference sequence).

This clonotype qualifies as medium-sized (0.01 to 0.1%). V is TRBV28 and J is TRBJ1-1, with D perhaps TRBD1 (6 bases). The V end lost 7 bases, the J end lost 0 bases, and 15 bases lay between the germline ends. The CDR3 is 15 amino acids. Germline CDR1 reads MDHEN; CDR2 reads SYDVKM. CDR3 coding DNA: TGTGCCAGCACGGGGTTTGGACAGATGAACACTGAAGCTTTCTTT. Translation: CASTGFGQMNTEAFF. The full variable domain, its missing parts supplied by reference TRBV28 and TRBJ1-1, is DVKVTQSSRYLVKRTGEKVFLECVQDMDHENMFWYRQDPGLGLRLIYFSYDVKMKEKGDIPEGYSVSREKKERFSLILESASTNQTSMYLCASTGFGQMNTEAFFGQGTRLTVV.

This clonotype has a count of ten or more. The gene calls are TRBV6-1 and TRBJ2-3; D remains ambiguous. Germline values: CDR1 MNHNS, CDR2 SASEGT. V was pared by 6 bases and J by 2 bases, with 15 bases between. There are 15 residues in the CDR3. The chain's CDR3 is CASRDGRTTTDTQYF. CDR3 nucleotides: TGTGCCAGCAGAGACGGACGGACGACCACAGATACGCAGTATTTT.

In this sample, this clonotype turned up a few times. A far larger clone is off by one base, so a read error is likely. This chain joins TRBV27 and TRBJ2-5; 8 positions match TRBD2. V gave up 3 bases and J gave up 11 bases; unmatched junction bases: 26. The CDR3 spans 19 residues. Germline V gene lookup returns CDR1 MNHEY and CDR2 SMNVEV (reference sequence). The CDR3 spells CASSLGSGRFSGYYNEQYF. The CDR3, as DNA: TGTGCCAGCAGTTTGGGGAGCGGGAGATTTTCGGGGTACTACAATGAGCAGTACTTC.

The table lists this clonotype with many counts. The CDR3 sequence is CSVRNTEAFF. CDR3 coding DNA: TGCAGCGTAAGAAACACTGAAGCTTTCTTT. The chain links TRBV29-1 to TRBJ1-1; D unresolved. Between the trimmed V and J ends, which lost 6 bases and 2 bases, there was a span of 4 bases. Germline CDR1 and CDR2: SQVTM and ANQGSEA. The CDR3 is 10 amino acids.

This clonotype was seen more than once but under ten times. This rearrangement joins TRBV5-1 to TRBJ2-7; D is undetermined. In germline, CDR1 is SGHRS, CDR2 YFSETQ. The CDR3 consists of 14 residues. V lost 1 base and J 6 bases, leaving 14 bases between the germline ends. In DNA, the CDR3 is TGCGCCAGCAGCTTGCCTGAAGTACAAGCCGAGCAGTACTTC. Translation gives CASSLPEVQAEQYF.

The V call is TRBV28, the J call TRBJ2-3, with D perhaps matching TRBD2 (6 bases). With 6 bases removed from V and 4 bases from J, the gap between germline ends came to 14 bases. Germline-derived CDR1 and CDR2 are MDHEN and SYDVKM. The CDR3 has 14 residues. CDR3 bases: TGTGCCAGCAGAACCCTACTAGCACCAGATACGCAGTATTTT. Translating gives CASRTLLAPDTQYF.

This clonotype was picked up many times. The chain couples TRBV11-2 to TRBJ2-5; 11 bases fit TRBD1. The CDR3 contains 16 residues. V dropped 5 bases and J dropped 2; count of bases not matched to a gene: 7. CDR1 is SGHAT, CDR2 FQNNGV, per germline. The CDR3 nucleotides read TGTGCCAGCAGCCGCAGGGACAGGGGGAGGCAAGAGACCCAGTACTTC. It codes for CASSRRDRGRQETQYF. The full variable domain, rest sourced from reference TRBV11-2 and TRBJ2-5, is EAGVAQSPRYKIIEKRQSVAFWCNPISGHATLYWYQQILGQGPKLLIQFQNNGVVDDSQLPKDRFSAERLKGVDSTLKIQPAKLEDSAVYLCASSRRDRGRQETQYFGPGTRLLVL.

This clonotype was observed many times. The V and J genes are TRBV30 and TRBJ2-3; D might be TRBD2 (7 bases). V was clipped by 5 bases and J by 4 bases, with 16 bases between them. The CDR3 loop spans 14 amino acids. From germline, CDR1 is GTSNPN and CDR2 SVGIG (reference sequence). This CDR3 reads CAWALAGAADTQYF. CDR3 coding DNA: TGTGCCTGGGCCCTCGCGGGGGCGGCAGATACGCAGTATTTT.

As concerns this clonotype: With only one base between it and a far larger clone, this is likely a read error. The V and J genes are TRBV18 and TRBJ2-7; 8 bases are a match to TRBD1. This CDR3 has 17 residues. The V gene end was trimmed by 3 bases and the J gene end by 7 bases; junction bases not matched to a gene: 17. Per the germline V gene, CDR1 is KGHSH and CDR2 is LQKENI. The DNA of the CDR3 is TGTGCCAGCTCACCTCCGGGACAGGCAATTGTGTTAAATGAGCAGTACTTC. Translation: CASSPPGQAIVLNEQYF.

This clonotype has a count of ten or more. The chain has TRBV20-1 and TRBJ2-5, with D perhaps TRBD2 (5 bases). The CDR3 has 14 amino acids. Germline V CDR1 and CDR2: DFQATT, SNEGSKA (reference sequence). The germline V and J ends were trimmed by 4 bases and 5 bases, with 17 bases remaining between them. The CDR3 spells CSAIVGSGGETQYF. In DNA form, the CDR3 reads TGCAGTGCTATCGTGGGTAGTGGAGGTGAGACCCAGTACTTC.

This clonotype was seen at least ten times. The chain has TRBV7-2 and TRBJ2-7; tentatively, D is TRBD2 (6 bases). In germline, CDR1 is SGHTA, CDR2 FQGNSA. The CDR3 runs 15 residues. V gave up 0 bases and J gave up 5 bases, with 14 bases separating them. CDR3 coding DNA: TGTGCCAGCAGCTTAGCAGGTTGGAGGGGCGACGAGCAGTACTTC. Residues: CASSLAGWRGDEQYF.

The chain recombines TRBV20-1 with TRBJ2-7; 8 nucleotides line up with TRBD1. This CDR3 region has 15 residues. Per the germline V gene, CDR1 is DFQATT and CDR2 is SNEGSKA (reference sequence). V lost 4 bases and J lost 3; bases outside the gene matches: 11. DNA of the CDR3: TGCAGTGCTATCCGGACAGGGTATCCTCTCTACGAGCAGTACTTC. It specifies CSAIRTGYPLYEQYF.

This clonotype was detected many times. The V and J genes are TRBV15 and TRBJ1-2, with a possible D match to TRBD1 (6 bases). The V gene's germline CDR1 is LNHNV and CDR2 YYDKDF (reference sequence). V was cut by 0 bases and J by 10 bases, with 15 bases left in between. The CDR3 extends over 14 amino acids. CDR3 residues: CATSRDWAGADYTF. CDR3 in DNA: TGTGCCACCAGCAGAGACTGGGCAGGGGCCGACTACACCTTC.

This clonotype came up once. A much larger clone differs from this one at a single base, so this may be a read error. V gene TRBV28 combines with J gene TRBJ2-2; D is possibly TRBD2 (5 bases). CDR1 is MDHEN and CDR2 is SYDVKM in the germline V gene. This CDR3 has 14 amino acids. CDR3 region: CASSLWLDTGEPFF. CDR3 DNA: TGTGCCAGCAGTTTATGGCTAGACACCGGGGAGCCGTTTTTT.